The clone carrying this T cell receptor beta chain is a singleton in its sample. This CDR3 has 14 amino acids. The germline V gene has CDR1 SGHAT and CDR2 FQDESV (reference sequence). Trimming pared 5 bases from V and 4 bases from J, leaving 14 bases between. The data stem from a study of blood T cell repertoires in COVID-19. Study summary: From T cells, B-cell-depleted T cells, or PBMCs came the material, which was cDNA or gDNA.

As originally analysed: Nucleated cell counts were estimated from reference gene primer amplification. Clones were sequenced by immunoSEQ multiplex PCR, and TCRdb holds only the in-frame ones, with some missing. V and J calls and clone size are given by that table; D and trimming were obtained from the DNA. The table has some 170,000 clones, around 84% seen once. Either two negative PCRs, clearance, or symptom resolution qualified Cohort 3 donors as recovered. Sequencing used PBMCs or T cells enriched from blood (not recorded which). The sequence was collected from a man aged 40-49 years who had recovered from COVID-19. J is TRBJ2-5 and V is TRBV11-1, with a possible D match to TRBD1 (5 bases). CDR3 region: CASSNGQVRETQYF. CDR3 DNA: TGTGCCAGCAGCAACGGACAAGTCCGAGAGACCCAGTACTTC.